The sequence of this TCR beta chain was determined in a study of blood T cell repertoires in COVID-19. Study context: From T cells, B-cell-depleted T cells, or PBMCs came the material, which was cDNA or gDNA.

The CDR3 has 13 amino acids. V lost 5 bases to trimming and J lost 3 bases, with 10 bases between them. This clone was recorded only once. Per the original data handling: Scientists estimated how many nucleated cells there were by amplifying reference gene primers. Profiled with immunoSEQ multiplex PCR; TCRdb holds only in-frame clones, not every one. Clone size and V and J calls were adopted from that table, with D and trimming inferred from the DNA. This table has about 140,000 clones, 85% appearing once. The sequence was obtained from a woman aged 35 to 49 who had recovered from COVID-19. The V gene is TRBV12-3 or TRBV12-4, the J gene TRBJ1-1; D gene unclear. The sample comprised PBMCs or T cells enriched from blood (not recorded which). The CDR3 region has the DNA TGTGCCAGCAGTCTTAACGGTGACACTGAAGCTTTCTTT. Encoded protein: CASSLNGDTEAFF.